The clone carrying this T cell receptor beta chain was seen many times. The antigen is unknown. A single record per CDR3 protein comes from TCRdb applying MiXCR to the reads. The data hold about 680,000 distinct CDR3 sequences, with approximately 24% observed a single time. The data were obtained in a study of T cell repertoires in cytomegalovirus infection. The wider study: Evidence of both CMV infection and a matching HLA type came from public TCR beta signatures. Study-wide points: Cumulative public TCR beta family frequency identified CMV carriers with the relevant HLA. The study found HLA-C-restricted CMV-specific TCR beta clonotypes dominating the ex vivo response.

This CDR3 has 15 residues. V lost 4 bases, J lost 2 bases, and 7 bases stayed unmatched. CDR1 SGHVS and CDR2 FQNEAQ come from the germline V gene. Sequencing used CD8+ T cells from PBMCs. J is TRBJ2-7 and V is TRBV7-8; 8 bases fit TRBD1. The TCR originated in a human donor in good health (CMV status not recorded). Some clones in this sample may be carry-over from other donors' samples. The CDR3: CASSSPGQGTYEQYF. The CDR3 DNA sequence: TGTGCCAGCAGCTCCCCAGGACAGGGAACCTACGAGCAGTACTTC.